What follows are 15 T cell receptor beta chains derived from one specimen sequenced in a study of shared clonotypes between healthy human individuals. The repertoire was sequenced with immunoSEQ multiplex PCR; TCRdb's copy has only in-frame clones and lacks some. The profile shows some 2,500,000 clones, more than 85% of them singletons. Sequenced sample: naive CD4+ T cells from PBMCs. Subset meaning: CD45RA+ positively selected. The receptors come from a man younger than 30 in good health. Some clones in this sample may be carry-over from other donors' samples.

This rearrangement joins TRBV29-1 to TRBJ2-5, with a weak D call TRBD1 (6 bases). This CDR3 comprises 13 residues. Germline CDR1 and CDR2: SQVTM and ANQGSEA. V shed 4 bases and J shed 5 bases, with 14 bases lying between them. This CDR3 is CSVALQGRETQYF. The CDR3 DNA is TGCAGCGTTGCATTACAGGGAAGGGAGACCCAGTACTTC.

A note on this clone: The same CDR3 is also encoded by other DNA sequences in this sample. V gene TRBV15 combines with J gene TRBJ1-5; D unclear. This CDR3 is built from 12 residues. V gave up 0 bases and J gave up 9 bases, with 6 bases separating them. The germline CDR1 and CDR2 sequences are LNHNV and YYDKDF (reference sequence). Written as DNA, the CDR3 is TGTGCCACCAGCAGAGATTCGGGGCCCCAGCATTTT. This translates into CATSRDSGPQHF.

This clone was counted a single time. V gene TRBV18 combines with J gene TRBJ1-2; D not certain. Germline-derived CDR1 and CDR2 are KGHSH and LQKENI. V was trimmed by 6 bases and J by 2 bases, leaving 19 bases between them. The length of the CDR3 is 16 residues. In DNA form, the CDR3 reads TGTGCCAGCTCCGCACCGAGTTCCGAGGGAAACTATGGCTACACCTTC. It codes for CASSAPSSEGNYGYTF.

The CDR3 DNA reads as TGCAGCGCTGGACCTCAGGCCTACGAGCAGTACTTC. Protein: CSAGPQAYEQYF. The V and J genes are TRBV29-1 and TRBJ2-7; D unclear. The germline gives CDR1 SQVTM, CDR2 ANQGSEA. Trimming took 7 bases from V and 2 from J, leaving 12 bases between them. This CDR3 is 12 amino acids long.

This clone was seen only a few times. The rearrangement joins TRBV2 to TRBJ1-1; D not certain. V lost 7 bases to trimming and J lost 0 bases, with 12 bases between them. This CDR3 is built from 14 residues. CDR1 and CDR2 from the germline V gene are SNHLY and FYNNEI. CDR3 bases: TGTGCCAGCACCAGAGGGCTTATGAACACTGAAGCTTTCTTT. Amino acids: CASTRGLMNTEAFF.

This sequence joins TRBV9 and TRBJ2-1, with 8 bases aligning to TRBD2. The CDR3 is 14 residues long. V was clipped by 1 base and J by 10 bases; unmatched bases: 7. Per the germline V gene, CDR1 is SGDLS and CDR2 is YYNGEE. CDR3 residues: CASSVLAGGPEQFF. As DNA, the CDR3 is TGTGCCAGCAGCGTACTCGCGGGAGGTCCCGAGCAGTTCTTC. The variable domain in full, with the rest retrieved from reference TRBV9 and TRBJ2-1, is DSGVTQTPKHLITATGQRVTLRCSPRSGDLSVYWYQQSLDQGLQFLIQYYNGEERAKGNILERFSAQQFPDLHSELNLSSLELGDSALYFCASSVLAGGPEQFFGPGTRLTVL.

V usage is TRBV5-1 and J usage is TRBJ2-7; 7 bases fit TRBD2. Germline V CDR1 and CDR2: SGHRS, YFSETQ. V was pared by 4 bases and J by 2 bases, with 18 bases of the junction left unmatched. This CDR3 comprises 18 residues. The CDR3 nucleotides read TGCGCCAGCAGCACCAACGTCGGTCAAGCGGGACTAACCTACGAGCAGTACTTC. It specifies CASSTNVGQAGLTYEQYF.

A note on this clone: The germline gene is not matched at one end of the junction; a read error may be the cause. The J gene is TRBJ2-7, the V gene TRBV5-1; TRBD1 aligns across 8 bases. The length of the CDR3 is 16 residues. CDR1 is SGHRS, CDR2 YFSETQ, per germline. The CDR3 here is CASSHRPGQASHEQYF. In nucleotides, the CDR3 is TGCGCCAGCAGCCATCGTCCGGGACAGGCCTCCCACGAGCAGTACTTC.

About this clone itself: This specimen includes other DNA sequences encoding the same CDR3. The genes are TRBV28 and TRBJ1-2; D gene unclear. The CDR3 totals 12 residues. Trimming removed 4 bases at V and 3 bases at J, with 6 bases between. Germline V gene data show CDR1 as MDHEN and CDR2 as SYDVKM. DNA for the CDR3: TGTGCCAGCAGTTCGAATTACTATGGCTACACCTTC. Its protein product is CASSSNYYGYTF.

The rearrangement links TRBV7-9 to TRBJ2-6; D is possibly TRBD1 (7 bases). CDR3 length equals 14 residues. Trimming cost V 7 bases and J 2 bases, with 9 bases left between them. CDR1 SEHNR and CDR2 FQNEAQ come from the germline V gene (reference sequence). CDR3 sequence reads: CASTRGAGANVLTF. CDR3 nucleotides: TGTGCCAGCACCAGGGGGGCTGGGGCCAACGTCCTGACTTTC.

This clone was picked up a small number of times. The chain uses TRBV6-5 and TRBJ1-1; tentatively, D is TRBD1 (5 bases). The V end lost 7 bases, the J end lost 4 bases, and 10 bases lay between the germline ends. Per the germline V gene, CDR1 is MNHEY and CDR2 is SVGAGI. This CDR3 spans 12 amino acids. CDR3 nucleotide sequence: TGTGCCAGCAAAAGGGGTGGCACTGAAGCTTTCTTT. Its protein is CASKRGGTEAFF.

The J gene is TRBJ1-1, the V gene TRBV19, with D possibly TRBD1 on 5 matching bases. The germline V gene has CDR1 LNHDA and CDR2 SQIVND (reference sequence). V was cut by 9 bases and J by 5 bases, with 16 bases left in between. This CDR3 comprises 13 residues. CDR3: CASLDIKGTEAFF. The CDR3 DNA is TGTGCCAGCCTCGACATCAAGGGGACTGAAGCTTTCTTT. Full variable domain (missing parts from reference TRBV19 and TRBJ1-1): DGGITQSPKYLFRKEGQNVTLSCEQNLNHDAMYWYRQDPGQGLRLIYYSQIVNDFQKGDIAEGYSVSREKKESFPLTVTSAQKNPTAFYLCASLDIKGTEAFFGQGTRLTVV.

V usage is TRBV4-1 and J usage is TRBJ1-3, with D perhaps TRBD1 (5 bases). CDR3 length: 13 amino acids. CDR1 MGHRA and CDR2 YSYEKL come from the germline V gene. Trimming cost V 4 bases and J 10 bases, with 14 bases left between them. The CDR3 here is CASSRGASETIYF. The CDR3 nucleotides are TGCGCCAGCAGCCGTGGGGCTTCGGAGACCATATATTTT.

V usage is TRBV30 and J usage is TRBJ2-2; D call uncertain. The CDR3 has 15 amino acids. The V gene's germline CDR1 is GTSNPN and CDR2 SVGIG (reference sequence). Deletions cut 3 bases from V and 1 base from J, with 12 bases between. The CDR3, as DNA: TGTGCCTGGAGCGAGGAATCGGAGAACACCGGGGAGCTGTTTTTT. Its protein is CAWSEESENTGELFF.

V usage is TRBV7-2 and J usage is TRBJ2-7; D is undetermined. V gave up 0 bases and J gave up 0 bases, with 6 bases separating them. The CDR3 extends over 14 amino acids. CDR1 SGHTA and CDR2 FQGNSA come from the germline V gene. The CDR3 DNA is TGTGCCAGCAGCTTAGCAGGGCCCTCCTACGAGCAGTACTTC. This encodes CASSLAGPSYEQYF.